Below, 21 T cell receptor beta chains from the same sample are listed, as sequenced in a study of blood T cell repertoires in COVID-19. The data were produced by immunoSEQ multiplex PCR, yet TCRdb's version contains in-frame clones alone and is incomplete. The sample consists of approximately 150,000 clones, approximately 88% of them appearing once. The sequenced material came from peripheral blood. Receptors were obtained from a man in his 70s with acute or convalescent COVID-19.

The chain links TRBV6-5 to TRBJ2-7; weak D call: TRBD1 (6 bases). This CDR3 is built from 13 residues. V gave up 6 bases and J gave up 2 bases, with 11 bases separating them. Per the germline V gene, CDR1 is MNHEY and CDR2 is SVGAGI. In nucleotides, the CDR3 is TGTGCCAGCAGGTTACAGGGACCCTACGAGCAGTACTTC. It is translated as CASRLQGPYEQYF.

This sequence joins TRBV28 and TRBJ2-2; D gene ambiguous. The germline CDR1 and CDR2 sequences are MDHEN and SYDVKM. Trimming pared 4 bases from V and 6 bases from J, leaving 9 bases between. The CDR3 has 13 residues. The DNA for the CDR3 is TGTGCCAGCAGTTCAGGTTGGTCCGGGGAGCTGTTTTTT. Amino acid sequence: CASSSGWSGELFF. Variable domain in full (rest from reference TRBV28 and TRBJ2-2): DVKVTQSSRYLVKRTGEKVFLECVQDMDHENMFWYRQDPGLGLRLIYFSYDVKMKEKGDIPEGYSVSREKKERFSLILESASTNQTSMYLCASSSGWSGELFFGEGSRLTVL.

The J gene is TRBJ2-5, the V gene TRBV6-5, with D possibly matching TRBD2 (7 bases). Germline CDR1 is MNHEY and CDR2 is SVGAGI. The CDR3 has 12 residues. Trimming removed 7 bases at V and 4 bases at J, with 10 bases between. In DNA form, the CDR3 reads TGTGCCAGCAAGGGGGGGCTAGAGACCCAGTACTTC. Encoded protein: CASKGGLETQYF.

V usage is TRBV11-3 and J usage is TRBJ1-1, with a tentative D call TRBD1 (5 bases). The CDR3 covers 13 residues. The V gene lost 5 bases and the J gene lost 4 bases, with 11 bases spanning the gap. In germline, CDR1 is SGHNT, CDR2 YENEEA. CDR3 sequence: CASSRAGGTEAFF. Here the CDR3 DNA reads TGTGCCAGCAGCAGAGCCGGGGGCACTGAAGCTTTCTTT. The variable domain in full, with the rest retrieved from reference TRBV11-3 and TRBJ1-1, is EAGVVQSPRYKIIEKKQPVAFWCNPISGHNTLYWYLQNLGQGPELLIRYENEEAVDDSQLPKDRFSAERLKGVDSTLKIQPAELGDSAVYLCASSRAGGTEAFFGQGTRLTVV.

The CDR3 sequence: CASSWTGEQYF. CDR3 DNA: TGTGCCAGCAGCTGGACTGGCGAGCAGTACTTC. The chain joins TRBV12-3 or TRBV12-4 to TRBJ2-7, with D maybe TRBD2 (5 bases). This CDR3 is built from 11 residues. The V gene lost 6 bases and the J gene lost 6 bases, with 9 bases spanning the gap.

The rearrangement joins TRBV5-4 to TRBJ2-7; 8 nucleotides align to TRBD1. The CDR3 contains 13 residues. Germline V gene sequence: CDR1 SGHNT, CDR2 YYREEE (reference sequence). The ends lost 1 base at V and 4 bases at J; junction bases unmatched: 1. CDR3 amino acids: CASSLTGGYEQYF. The CDR3 DNA is TGTGCCAGCAGCTTGACAGGGGGGTACGAGCAGTACTTC.

The chain links TRBV5-6 to TRBJ2-7; 9 bases agree with TRBD1. The V gene's germline CDR1 is SGHDT and CDR2 YYEEEE. V lost 2 bases and J lost 3; bases outside the gene matches: 3. This CDR3 comprises 14 residues. CDR3 DNA sequence: TGTGCCAGCAGCTTTATGGACAGGGGCTACGAGCAGTACTTC. Protein product: CASSFMDRGYEQYF.

This clone was observed a single time. The chain links TRBV2 to TRBJ1-1; no clear D. This CDR3 contains 13 residues. The germline V gene has CDR1 SNHLY and CDR2 FYNNEI. With 4 bases removed from V and 5 bases from J, the gap between germline ends came to 11 bases. In DNA form, the CDR3 reads TGTGCCAGCAGTGCGGAGGGAAGGACTGAAGCTTTCTTT. It specifies CASSAEGRTEAFF.

This clone has only a few counts. This chain connects TRBV7-3 to TRBJ2-2; 9 bases are shared with TRBD1. The germline V gene encodes CDR1 SGHTA and CDR2 FQGTGA. V shed 8 bases, J shed 4 bases, and the junction held 8 bases outside the gene matches. The CDR3 contains 15 residues. The CDR3 sequence is CASSRTGGVTGELFF. The DNA of the CDR3 is TGTGCCAGCTCCCGCACAGGGGGCGTCACCGGGGAGCTGTTTTTT.

This clone was seen just once. The chain combines TRBV27 with TRBJ2-1, with TRBD1 matching over 8 bases. Germline values: CDR1 MNHEY, CDR2 SMNVEV (reference sequence). V shed 3 bases and J 10 bases; nucleotides not matched to a gene: 11. The CDR3 runs to 15 residues. CDR3 in amino acids: CASSLRFSGGEEQFF. The CDR3 DNA reads TGTGCCAGCAGTTTGCGTTTTTCAGGGGGCGAGGAGCAGTTCTTC.

This clone was recorded only once. This chain links TRBV5-6 with TRBJ1-2; no clear D. CDR3 length: 14 amino acids. The V and J ends lost 0 bases and 4 bases respectively, with 10 bases between them. CDR1 SGHDT and CDR2 YYEEEE come from the germline V gene. CDR3 in amino acids: CASSLVARSYGYTF. In DNA, the CDR3 is TGTGCCAGCAGCTTGGTTGCCAGAAGCTATGGCTACACCTTC.

To note about this clone: The identical CDR3 is also encoded by other nucleotide sequences in the sample. This chain uses TRBV18 with TRBJ1-2; D is perhaps TRBD1 (5 bases). Trimming cost V 6 bases and J 0 bases, with 23 bases left between them. This CDR3 has 18 residues. Germline CDR1 and CDR2: KGHSH and LQKENI. The CDR3 reads CASSSATGGASPNYGYTF. CDR3 DNA sequence: TGTGCCAGCTCTTCAGCAACGGGAGGGGCTAGTCCTAACTATGGCTACACCTTC.

The genes are TRBV7-8 and TRBJ1-1; D unresolved. CDR1 and CDR2 (germline): SGHVS, FQNEAQ. V gave up 3 bases and J gave up 0 bases, with 5 bases separating them. This CDR3 comprises 13 residues. The CDR3 DNA sequence: TGTGCCAGCAGCTTTGACTTGAACACTGAAGCTTTCTTT. It specifies CASSFDLNTEAFF.

This chain uses TRBV9 with TRBJ2-6, with 8 bases that match TRBD1. J lost 0 bases, V lost 8 bases, and 7 bases had no gene match. Germline V CDR1 and CDR2: SGDLS, YYNGEE. The CDR3 length is 16 residues. In nucleotides, the CDR3 is TGTGCCAGTGGACAGGGACCCAGCTCTGGGGCCAACGTCCTGACTTTC. This gives the protein CASGQGPSSGANVLTF.

In this sample, this clone turned up once. This chain uses TRBV7-2 with TRBJ2-4; no clear D gene. The CDR3 totals 14 residues. Per germline, CDR1 SGHTA and CDR2 FQGNSA. Trimming took off 5 bases at V and 1 base at J, with 9 bases between the two ends. The CDR3 nucleotides are TGTGCCAGCAGCCCCACAGAGGCCAAAAACATTCAGTACTTC. Translated, it gives CASSPTEAKNIQYF.

V usage is TRBV28 and J usage is TRBJ1-5; no reliable D call. The CDR3 has 18 residues. V gave up 3 bases and J gave up 0 bases, with 18 bases separating them. Per germline, CDR1 MDHEN and CDR2 SYDVKM. CDR3 nucleotides: TGTGCCAGCAGTTTGGCGGGGTCCCAGACCTATAGCAATCAGCCCCAGCATTTT. Translating gives CASSLAGSQTYSNQPQHF. Filled out from reference TRBV28 and TRBJ1-5, the complete variable domain reads DVKVTQSSRYLVKRTGEKVFLECVQDMDHENMFWYRQDPGLGLRLIYFSYDVKMKEKGDIPEGYSVSREKKERFSLILESASTNQTSMYLCASSLAGSQTYSNQPQHFGDGTRLSIL.

J is TRBJ2-2 and V is TRBV28; D is ambiguous. This CDR3 spans 13 amino acids. Per germline, CDR1 MDHEN and CDR2 SYDVKM. V was trimmed by 7 bases and J by 4 bases, leaving 10 bases between them. CDR3: CASTNRVTGELFF. The CDR3, as DNA: TGTGCCAGCACCAATCGAGTCACCGGGGAGCTGTTTTTT.

The gene calls are TRBV5-6 and TRBJ2-5; 8 nucleotides agree with TRBD1. The CDR3 extends over 15 amino acids. The ends lost 3 bases at V and 2 bases at J; junction bases unmatched: 6. CDR1 is SGHDT and CDR2 is YYEEEE in the germline V gene. Here the CDR3 reads CASSSGTGKQETQYF. The CDR3, as DNA: TGTGCCAGCAGCTCCGGGACAGGCAAGCAAGAGACCCAGTACTTC. The entire variable domain, with the rest obtained from reference TRBV5-6 and TRBJ2-5, is as follows: DAGVTQSPTHLIKTRGQQVTLRCSPKSGHDTVSWYQQALGQGPQFIFQYYEEEERQRGNFPDRFSGHQFPNYSSELNVNALLLGDSALYLCASSSGTGKQETQYFGPGTRLLVL.

The chain carries TRBV6-1 and TRBJ1-6, with D perhaps TRBD1 (6 bases). Germline values: CDR1 MNHNS, CDR2 SASEGT. V was trimmed by 3 bases and J by 17 bases, leaving 14 bases between them. The CDR3 covers 12 residues. CDR3 in amino acids: CASSDPGQRVHF. CDR3 nucleotides: TGTGCCAGCAGTGACCCCGGACAGAGAGTCCACTTT.

A single count supports this clone. The chain joins TRBV6-1 to TRBJ1-4; 7 bases are shared with TRBD1. Germline trimming cut 3 bases from V and 2 bases from J; bases unmatched to any gene: 9. The CDR3 extends over 17 amino acids. Germline values: CDR1 MNHNS, CDR2 SASEGT. The CDR3 DNA sequence: TGTGCCAGCAGTGACTTATGGGACAGAAGTACTAATGAAAAACTGTTTTTT. Translation: CASSDLWDRSTNEKLFF.

By sample fraction, this clone is medium-sized. CDR3 region: CATAGQGSSGETQYF. The CDR3 coding sequence is TGTGCCACCGCTGGACAGGGAAGCTCCGGGGAGACCCAGTACTTC. The chain uses TRBV19 and TRBJ2-5, with 8 bases fitting TRBD1. Germline V gene data show CDR1 as LNHDA and CDR2 as SQIVND (reference sequence). V shed 10 bases and J 5 bases; nucleotides not matched to a gene: 15. This CDR3 has 15 amino acids.